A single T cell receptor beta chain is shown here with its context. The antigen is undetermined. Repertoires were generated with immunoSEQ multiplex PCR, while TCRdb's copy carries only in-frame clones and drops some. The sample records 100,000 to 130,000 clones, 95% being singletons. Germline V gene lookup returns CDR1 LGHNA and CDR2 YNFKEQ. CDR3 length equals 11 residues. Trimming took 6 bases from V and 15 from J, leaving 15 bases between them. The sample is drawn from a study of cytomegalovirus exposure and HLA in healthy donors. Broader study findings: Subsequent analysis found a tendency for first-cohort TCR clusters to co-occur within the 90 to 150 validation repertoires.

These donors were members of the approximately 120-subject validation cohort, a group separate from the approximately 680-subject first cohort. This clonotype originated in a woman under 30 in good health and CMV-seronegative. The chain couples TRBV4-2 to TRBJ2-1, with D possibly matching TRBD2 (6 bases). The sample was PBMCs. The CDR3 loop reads CASSPGRRVFF. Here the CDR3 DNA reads TGTGCCAGCAGTCCAGGACGGAGGGTGTTCTTC.